This entry is about one T cell receptor (beta chain). The sample comes from a study of blood T cell repertoires in COVID-19. Across the study: Donors in the United States, Italy and Spain gave samples during acute or convalescent COVID-19. Nucleic acid was either cDNA or gDNA, and it came from T cells, B-cell-depleted T cells, or PBMCs.

The V and J ends lost 4 bases and 8 bases, in that order; junction bases with no gene match: 14. Germline CDR1 reads SNHLY; CDR2 reads FYNNEI. The CDR3 covers 17 residues. Authors' analysis steps: Nucleated cell number was recorded as an estimate derived from reference gene primer amplification. Generated by immunoSEQ multiplex PCR, the TCRdb table keeps only in-frame clones and is missing some. V and J calls and clone size are given by that table; D and trimming were obtained from the DNA. This sample has approximately 210,000 clones, with almost 85% found just once. The J gene is TRBJ2-3, the V gene TRBV2; 11 bases map to TRBD2. Sequenced: peripheral blood. This receptor was obtained from a woman aged 35 to 49 with acute or convalescent COVID-19. The CDR3 here is CASSGGSSGGPPGTQYF. The DNA for the CDR3 is TGTGCCAGCAGTGGAGGGTCTAGCGGGGGGCCTCCGGGTACGCAGTATTTT.